This T cell receptor (beta chain) derives from a study of shared clonotypes between healthy human individuals. The data were produced by immunoSEQ multiplex PCR, yet TCRdb's version contains in-frame clones alone and is incomplete. The sample lists 2 million or so clones; about 95% were seen once. CD8 cells regarded as naive lacked CD45RO, were positively chosen for CCR7, and omitted terminally differentiated effector memory CD45RA+ cells. The CDR3 has 15 amino acids. V lost 1 base and J lost 0, with 7 bases in between. The germline V gene encodes CDR1 MGHRA and CDR2 YSYEKL. This TCR came from a man aged 18 to 30 in good health. The sample consisted of naive CD8+ T cells sorted from blood. The V gene is TRBV4-1, the J gene TRBJ1-5; D is unresolved. Written as DNA, the CDR3 is TGCGCCAGCAGCCAAGTAGCGGATAGCAATCAGCCCCAGCATTTT. This codes for CASSQVADSNQPQHF.